One and the same sample provided the 6 T cell receptor beta chains below, sequenced in a study of early T cells in non-severe SARS-CoV-2 infection. TCRdb independently ran MiXCR on the 5' RACE reads; one entry per CDR3 protein. This sample has about 34,000 distinct CDR3 sequences, with around 5.6% found just once. Sample: whole blood. The receptors derive from an adult who was a healthcare worker with PCR-confirmed SARS-CoV-2 infection or an uninfected control (not recorded which).

This clonotype was seen many times. This rearrangement joins TRBV20-1 to TRBJ2-1; D remains unclear. The V gene lost 3 bases and the J gene lost 5 bases, with 11 bases spanning the gap. The CDR3 is 13 residues long. Germline V gene data show CDR1 as DFQATT and CDR2 as SNEGSKA (reference sequence). The CDR3 DNA follows: TGCAGTGCTAGTTCCACAGCCGACAATGAGCAGTTCTTC. This sequence encodes CSASSTADNEQFF.

This clonotype is a singleton in its sample. This may be a read error, as it is one base from a much larger clone. J is TRBJ2-7 and V is TRBV7-2; 8 bases fit TRBD1. The CDR3 contains 15 residues. Germline V CDR1 and CDR2: SGHTA, FQGNSA. For the CDR3, the DNA is TGTGTCAGCAGCAGCATAGGGACAGGTAGCTACGAGCAGTACTTC. Translated, it gives CVSSSIGTGSYEQYF.

There are a few counts of this clonotype. This chain's CDR3 is CASSTTGNSPLHF. CDR3 coding DNA: TGTGCCAGCAGCACCACAGGGAATTCACCCCTCCACTTT. V and J are TRBV9 and TRBJ1-6; a possible D gene is TRBD1 (6 bases). V gave up 4 bases and J gave up 7 bases, with 9 bases separating them. This CDR3 contains 13 residues. The germline gives CDR1 SGDLS, CDR2 YYNGEE.

This clonotype appeared many times. CDR3 nucleotide sequence: TGTGCCGGGAAACGGGGGGGCCGCGATGAGCAGTTCTTC. Protein: CAGKRGGRDEQFF. The chain couples TRBV28 to TRBJ2-1; 8 nucleotides match TRBD2. The CDR3 length is 13 residues. Germline trimming cut 11 bases from V and 8 bases from J; bases unmatched to any gene: 11. Germline V gene lookup returns CDR1 MDHEN and CDR2 SYDVKM.

This clonotype appeared many times. CDR3 DNA: TGTGCCAGCAGCTTAGTGGGTTGGACTAGCGGGGGTGAGCAGTTCTTC. Translating gives CASSLVGWTSGGEQFF. The chain joins TRBV7-2 to TRBJ2-1, with 13 bases that match TRBD2. Germline V lookup: CDR1 SGHTA, CDR2 FQGNSA. This CDR3 is built from 16 residues. Trimming cost V 1 base and J 9 bases; bases outside gene matches: 6.

This clonotype was seen many times. The gene calls are TRBV15 and TRBJ1-6; D is unclear. V was trimmed by 1 base and J by 9 bases, leaving 10 bases between them. This CDR3 contains 14 residues. Germline assignment: CDR1 LNHNV and CDR2 YYDKDF (reference sequence). CDR3 coding DNA: TGTGCCACCAGCAGAGTTGAGGGCTCTTCACCCCTCCACTTT. Its translation is CATSRVEGSSPLHF. The full variable domain, in which reference TRBV15 and TRBJ1-6 provide the parts outside the CDR3, is DAMVIQNPRYQVTQFGKPVTLSCSQTLNHNVMYWYQQKSSQAPKLLFHYYDKDFNNEADTPDNFQSRRPNTSFCFLDIRSPGLGDTAMYLCATSRVEGSSPLHFGNGTRLTVT.